This T cell receptor (beta chain) emerged from a study of shared clonotypes between healthy human individuals. General study findings and limits: Only blood was sampled, and tissue TCR repertoires likely differ from blood ones. Across subsets, estimated richness was generally greater for naive than for memory populations. Clonotypes shared by all four donors outscored non-shared clonotypes in generation probability.

Points on this clone: Its antigen remains unidentified.

Genomic DNA of each subset was evenly split across several immunoSEQ plates. Produced via immunoSEQ multiplex PCR; TCRdb's table is partial and in-frame only. Of some 2,100,000 clones listed, more than 90% are singletons. V lost 5 bases and J lost 0, with 18 bases in between. Germline values: CDR1 SGHNT, CDR2 YENEEA. This CDR3 contains 17 residues. This chain uses TRBV11-3 with TRBJ2-3; D perhaps matches TRBD1 (5 bases). The clonotype was recovered from a man aged 18 to 29 in good health. Sequenced: naive CD4+ T cells sorted from blood. Subset indicated: CD45RA+ positively selected. The CDR3 DNA sequence: TGTGCCAGCAGCCTAACTGGGCGGCAGGGAAGCACAGATACGCAGTATTTT. Amino acids: CASSLTGRQGSTDTQYF.